This T cell receptor (beta chain) was captured in a study of control samples from healthy donors and cancer patients (dated by TCRdb to the early 2020s). The library was prepared using the immunoSEQ multiplex PCR assay. TCRdb carries this immuneACCESS record with in-frame sequences only. Its versions omit some clonotypes, under half of them owing to an unresolved V gene in the studies checked, with the rest unexplained. Recorded for this sample are 130,000 to 150,000 clones; 80% to 95% of them occurred a single time. Together, the top ten hold around 11% of the sample. As for this clone: This receptor's antigen is unknown. Per-base quality was not reported, and no clone a single base away is much larger than it.

Including cysteine and phenylalanine, the CDR3 has 14 amino acids. This entry keeps only the CDR3 DNA: 42 bases, framed from base 1. CDR1 is given as LGHDT and CDR2 as YNNKEL, both from the germline V gene (reference sequence). V is cut by 1 base and J by 2 bases, and the space between the germline ends is 9 bases. The receptor was derived from a man aged 25-45 years in good health. This sequence uses TRBV3-1 (or the pseudogene TRBV3-2) and TRBJ2-7, with TRBD1 as a weak D call on 6 bases. Sample: blood. The DNA is as follows: TGTGCCAGCAGCCAAGGGACAGAAGCCTACGAGCAGTACTTC. Its protein product is CASSQGTEAYEQYF.